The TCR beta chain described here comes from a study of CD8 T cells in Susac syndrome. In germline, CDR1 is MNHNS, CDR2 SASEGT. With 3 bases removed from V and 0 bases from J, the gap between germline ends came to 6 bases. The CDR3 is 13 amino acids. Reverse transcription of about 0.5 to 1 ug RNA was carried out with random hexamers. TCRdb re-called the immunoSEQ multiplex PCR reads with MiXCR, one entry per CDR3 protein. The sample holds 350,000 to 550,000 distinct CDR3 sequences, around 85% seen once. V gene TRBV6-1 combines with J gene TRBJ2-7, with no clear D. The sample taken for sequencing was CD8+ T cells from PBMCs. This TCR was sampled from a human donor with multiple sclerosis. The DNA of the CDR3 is TGTGCCAGCAGTGATTACCACTCCTACGAGCAGTACTTC. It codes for CASSDYHSYEQYF.